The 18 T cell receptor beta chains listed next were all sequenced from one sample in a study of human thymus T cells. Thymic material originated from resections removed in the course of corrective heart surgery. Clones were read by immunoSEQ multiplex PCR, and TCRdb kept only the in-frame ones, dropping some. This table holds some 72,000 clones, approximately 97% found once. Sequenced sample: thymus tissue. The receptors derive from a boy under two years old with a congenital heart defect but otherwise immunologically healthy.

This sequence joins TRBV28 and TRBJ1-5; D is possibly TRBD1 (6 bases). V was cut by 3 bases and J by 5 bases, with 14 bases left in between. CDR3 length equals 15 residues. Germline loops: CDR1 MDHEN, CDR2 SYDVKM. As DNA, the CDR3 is TGTGCCAGCAGTTTGGCCCGGACAGCCCATCAGCCCCAGCATTTT. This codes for CASSLARTAHQPQHF.

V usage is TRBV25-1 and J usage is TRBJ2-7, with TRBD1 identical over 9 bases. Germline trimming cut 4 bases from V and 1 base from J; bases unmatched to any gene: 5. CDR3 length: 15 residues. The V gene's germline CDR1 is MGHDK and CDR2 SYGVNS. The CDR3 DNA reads TGTGCCAGCAGTGCCGGGACAGGGAAGTCCTACGAGCAGTACTTC. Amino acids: CASSAGTGKSYEQYF.

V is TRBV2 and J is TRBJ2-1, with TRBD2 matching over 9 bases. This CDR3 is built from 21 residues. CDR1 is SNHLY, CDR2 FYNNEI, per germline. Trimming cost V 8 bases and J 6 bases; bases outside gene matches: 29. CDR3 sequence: CASPRTLGPNILAGLGNEQFF. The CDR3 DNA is TGTGCCAGCCCACGAACATTGGGGCCCAACATTCTAGCGGGATTGGGCAATGAGCAGTTCTTC.

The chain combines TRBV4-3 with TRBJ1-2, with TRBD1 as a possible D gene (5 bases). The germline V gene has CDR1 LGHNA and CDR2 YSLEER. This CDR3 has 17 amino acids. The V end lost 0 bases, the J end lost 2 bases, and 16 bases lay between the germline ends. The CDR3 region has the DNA TGCGCCAGCAGCCAAGATCTAGGGGTGGCCTTAAACTATGGCTACACCTTC. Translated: CASSQDLGVALNYGYTF.

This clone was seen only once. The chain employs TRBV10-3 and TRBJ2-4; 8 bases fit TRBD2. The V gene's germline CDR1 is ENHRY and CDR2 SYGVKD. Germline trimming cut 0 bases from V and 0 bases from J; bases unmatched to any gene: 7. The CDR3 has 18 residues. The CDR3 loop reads CAISESFLAGVAKNIQYF. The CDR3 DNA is TGTGCCATCAGTGAGTCGTTCCTAGCGGGCGTAGCCAAAAACATTCAGTACTTC.

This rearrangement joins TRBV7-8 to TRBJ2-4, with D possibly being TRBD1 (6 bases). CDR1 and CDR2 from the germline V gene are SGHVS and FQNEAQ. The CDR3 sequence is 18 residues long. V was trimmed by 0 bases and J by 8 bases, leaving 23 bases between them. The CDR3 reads CASSLAWQGEDKGDIQYF. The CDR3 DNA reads TGTGCCAGCAGCTTAGCCTGGCAGGGCGAGGATAAGGGGGACATTCAGTACTTC.

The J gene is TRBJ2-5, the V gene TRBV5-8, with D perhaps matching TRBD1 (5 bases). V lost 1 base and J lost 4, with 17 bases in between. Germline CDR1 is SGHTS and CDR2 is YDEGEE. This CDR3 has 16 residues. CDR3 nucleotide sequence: TGTGCCAGCAGCTTGTTCGCCAGGGTGGCAGGAGAGACCCAGTACTTC. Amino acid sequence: CASSLFARVAGETQYF.

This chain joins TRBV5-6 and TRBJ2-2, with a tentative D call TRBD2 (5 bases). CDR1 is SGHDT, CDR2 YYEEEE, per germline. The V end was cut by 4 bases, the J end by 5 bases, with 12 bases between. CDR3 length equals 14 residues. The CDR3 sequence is CASSIRRKTGELFF. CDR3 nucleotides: TGTGCCAGCAGCATCCGGAGGAAAACCGGGGAGCTGTTTTTT.

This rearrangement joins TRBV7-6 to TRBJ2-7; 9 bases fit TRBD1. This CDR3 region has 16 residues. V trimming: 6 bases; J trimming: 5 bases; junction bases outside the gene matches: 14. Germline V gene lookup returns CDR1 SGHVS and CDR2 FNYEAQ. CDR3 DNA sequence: TGTGCCAGCAGTCCTTATACCGGGACAGGGCATCACGAGCAGTACTTC. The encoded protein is CASSPYTGTGHHEQYF.

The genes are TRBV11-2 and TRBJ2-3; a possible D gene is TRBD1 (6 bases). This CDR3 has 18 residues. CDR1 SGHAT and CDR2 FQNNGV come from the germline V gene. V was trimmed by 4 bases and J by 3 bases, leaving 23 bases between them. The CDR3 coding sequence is TGTGCCAGCAGCTCAACCTCCCCCAGGGGTAGAAGAACAGATACGCAGTATTTT. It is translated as CASSSTSPRGRRTDTQYF.

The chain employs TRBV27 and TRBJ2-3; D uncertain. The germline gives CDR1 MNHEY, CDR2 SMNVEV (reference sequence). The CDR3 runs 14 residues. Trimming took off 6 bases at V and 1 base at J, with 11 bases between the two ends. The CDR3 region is CASRVGWRTDTQYF. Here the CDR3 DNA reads TGTGCCAGCAGGGTTGGGTGGCGCACAGATACGCAGTATTTT.

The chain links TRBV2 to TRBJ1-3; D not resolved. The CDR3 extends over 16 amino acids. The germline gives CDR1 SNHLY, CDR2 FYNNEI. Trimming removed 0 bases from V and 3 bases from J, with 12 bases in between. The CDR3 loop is CASSEARQSYGNTIYF. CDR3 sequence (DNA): TGTGCCAGCAGTGAAGCGCGGCAGAGCTATGGAAACACCATATATTTT.

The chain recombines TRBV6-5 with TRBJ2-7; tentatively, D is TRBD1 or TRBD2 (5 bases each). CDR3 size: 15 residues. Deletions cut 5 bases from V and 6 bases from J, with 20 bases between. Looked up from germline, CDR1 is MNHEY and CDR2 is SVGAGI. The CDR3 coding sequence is TGTGCCAGCAGTGGACCTCGGGACGAGATTTTCGAGCAGTACTTC. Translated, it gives CASSGPRDEIFEQYF.

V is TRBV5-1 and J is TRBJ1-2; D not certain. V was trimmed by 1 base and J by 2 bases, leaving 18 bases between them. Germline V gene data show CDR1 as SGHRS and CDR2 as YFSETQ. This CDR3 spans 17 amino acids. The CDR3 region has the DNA TGCGCCAGCAGCTTGCTCCAACAAGGACGCGGGAACTATGGCTACACCTTC. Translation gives CASSLLQQGRGNYGYTF.

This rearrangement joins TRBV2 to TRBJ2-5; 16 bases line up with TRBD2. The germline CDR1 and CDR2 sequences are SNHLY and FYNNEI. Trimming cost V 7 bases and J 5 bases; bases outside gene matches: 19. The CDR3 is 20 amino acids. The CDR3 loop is CASIGRLAGTSGGALETQYF. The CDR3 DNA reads TGTGCCAGCATAGGAAGACTAGCCGGGACTAGCGGGGGGGCGCTGGAGACCCAGTACTTC.

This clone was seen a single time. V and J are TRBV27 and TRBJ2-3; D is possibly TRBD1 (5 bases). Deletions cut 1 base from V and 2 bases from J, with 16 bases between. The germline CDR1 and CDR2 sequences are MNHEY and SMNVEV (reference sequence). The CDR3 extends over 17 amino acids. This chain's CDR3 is CASSLWQGSQVTDTQYF. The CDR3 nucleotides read TGTGCCAGCAGTTTATGGCAGGGATCGCAAGTCACAGATACGCAGTATTTT.

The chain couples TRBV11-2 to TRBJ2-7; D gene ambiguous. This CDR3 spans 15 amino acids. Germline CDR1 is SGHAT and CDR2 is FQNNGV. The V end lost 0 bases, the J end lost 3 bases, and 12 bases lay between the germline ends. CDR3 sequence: CASSLDGFPLYEQYF. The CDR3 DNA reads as TGTGCCAGCAGCTTAGATGGGTTTCCTCTCTACGAGCAGTACTTC.

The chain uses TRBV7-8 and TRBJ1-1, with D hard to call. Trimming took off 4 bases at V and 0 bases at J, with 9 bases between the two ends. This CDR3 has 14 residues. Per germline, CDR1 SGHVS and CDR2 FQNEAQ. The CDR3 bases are TGTGCCAGCAGCTCGGTTGGTCTGAACACTGAAGCTTTCTTT. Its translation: CASSSVGLNTEAFF.